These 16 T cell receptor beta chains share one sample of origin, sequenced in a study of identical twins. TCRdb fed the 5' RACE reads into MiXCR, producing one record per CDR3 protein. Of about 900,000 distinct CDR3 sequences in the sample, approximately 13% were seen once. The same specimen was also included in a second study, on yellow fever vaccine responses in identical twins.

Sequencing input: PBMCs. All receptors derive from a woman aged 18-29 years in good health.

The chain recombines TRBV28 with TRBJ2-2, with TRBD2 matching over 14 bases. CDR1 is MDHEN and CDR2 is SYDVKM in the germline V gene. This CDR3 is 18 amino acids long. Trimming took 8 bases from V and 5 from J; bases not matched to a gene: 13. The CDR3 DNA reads TGTGCCAGCCGCCCGGGACTAGCGGGAGAGGTCCGAACCGGGGAGCTGTTTTTT. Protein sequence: CASRPGLAGEVRTGELFF. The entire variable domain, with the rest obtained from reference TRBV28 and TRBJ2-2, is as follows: DVKVTQSSRYLVKRTGEKVFLECVQDMDHENMFWYRQDPGLGLRLIYFSYDVKMKEKGDIPEGYSVSREKKERFSLILESASTNQTSMYLCASRPGLAGEVRTGELFFGEGSRLTVL.

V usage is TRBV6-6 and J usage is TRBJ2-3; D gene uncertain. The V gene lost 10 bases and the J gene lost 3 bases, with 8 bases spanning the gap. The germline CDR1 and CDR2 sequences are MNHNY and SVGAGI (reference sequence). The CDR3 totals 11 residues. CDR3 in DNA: TGTGCCACCCTGGGGACAGATACGCAGTATTTT. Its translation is CATLGTDTQYF.

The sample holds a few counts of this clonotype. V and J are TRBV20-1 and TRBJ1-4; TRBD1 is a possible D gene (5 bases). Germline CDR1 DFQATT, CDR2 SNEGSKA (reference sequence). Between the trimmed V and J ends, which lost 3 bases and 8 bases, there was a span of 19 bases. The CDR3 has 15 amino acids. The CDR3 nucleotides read TGCAGTGCTAGCCCTACCGGGACGGCCGGGGAAAAACTGTTTTTT. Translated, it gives CSASPTGTAGEKLFF.

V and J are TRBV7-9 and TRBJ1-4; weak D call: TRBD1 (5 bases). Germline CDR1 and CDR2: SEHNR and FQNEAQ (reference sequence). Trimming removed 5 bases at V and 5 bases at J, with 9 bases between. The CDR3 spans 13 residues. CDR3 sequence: CASSHKGNEKLFF. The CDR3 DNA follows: TGTGCCAGCAGCCACAAGGGGAATGAAAAACTGTTTTTT.

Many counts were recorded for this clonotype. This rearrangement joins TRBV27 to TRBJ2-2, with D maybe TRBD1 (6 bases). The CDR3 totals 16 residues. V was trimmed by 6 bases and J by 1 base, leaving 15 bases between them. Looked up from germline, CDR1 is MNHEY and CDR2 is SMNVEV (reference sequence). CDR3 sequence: CASRKTGTKNTGELFF. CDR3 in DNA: TGTGCCAGCAGAAAAACAGGGACGAAGAACACCGGGGAGCTGTTTTTT.

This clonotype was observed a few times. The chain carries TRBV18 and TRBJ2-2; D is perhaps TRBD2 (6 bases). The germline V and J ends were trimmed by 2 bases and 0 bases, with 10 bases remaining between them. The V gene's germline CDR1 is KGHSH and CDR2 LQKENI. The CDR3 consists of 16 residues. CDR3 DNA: TGTGCCAGCTCACCATTGGGACTTACGAACACCGGGGAGCTGTTTTTT. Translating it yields CASSPLGLTNTGELFF. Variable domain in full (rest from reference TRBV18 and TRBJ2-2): NAGVMQNPRHLVRRRGQEARLRCSPMKGHSHVYWYRQLPEEGLKFMVYLQKENIIDESGMPKERFSAEFPKEGPSILRIQQVVRGDSAAYFCASSPLGLTNTGELFFGEGSRLTVL.

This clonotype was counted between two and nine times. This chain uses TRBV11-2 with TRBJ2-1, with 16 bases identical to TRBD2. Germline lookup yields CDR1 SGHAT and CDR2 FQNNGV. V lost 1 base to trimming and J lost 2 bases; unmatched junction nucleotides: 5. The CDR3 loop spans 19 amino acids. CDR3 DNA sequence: TGTGCCAGCAGCTTAGGCGGGACTAGCGGGGGGGGGACCTACAATGAGCAGTTCTTC. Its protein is CASSLGGTSGGGTYNEQFF.

DNA of the CDR3: TGCGCCAGCAGCCAAGGGGGAGGGGCTTGGACCGAGACCCAGTACTTC. Translated: CASSQGGGAWTETQYF. The gene calls are TRBV4-1 and TRBJ2-5; TRBD2 aligns across 7 bases. CDR1 is MGHRA, CDR2 YSYEKL, per germline. This CDR3 comprises 16 residues. Unmatched junction bases numbered 10, after V lost 1 base and J lost 5 bases.

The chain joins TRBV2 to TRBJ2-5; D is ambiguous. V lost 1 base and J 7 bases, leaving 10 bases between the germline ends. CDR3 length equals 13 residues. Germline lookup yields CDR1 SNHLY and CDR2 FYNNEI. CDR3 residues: CASSEERDGTQYF. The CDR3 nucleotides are TGTGCCAGCAGTGAAGAGAGAGACGGGACCCAGTACTTC.

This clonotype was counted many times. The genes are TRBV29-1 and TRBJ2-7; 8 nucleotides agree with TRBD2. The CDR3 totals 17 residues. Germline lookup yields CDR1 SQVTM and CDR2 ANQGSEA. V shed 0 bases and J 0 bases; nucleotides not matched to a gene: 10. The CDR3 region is CSVEDITGGASSYEQYF. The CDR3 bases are TGCAGCGTTGAAGATATCACGGGGGGGGCGAGCTCCTACGAGCAGTACTTC.

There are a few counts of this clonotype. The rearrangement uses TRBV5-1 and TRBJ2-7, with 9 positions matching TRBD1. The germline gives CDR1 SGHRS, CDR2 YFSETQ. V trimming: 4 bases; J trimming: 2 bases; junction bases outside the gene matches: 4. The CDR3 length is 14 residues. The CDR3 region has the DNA TGCGCCAGCAGCCGCGGGACAGGGCCCTACGAGCAGTACGTC. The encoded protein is CASSRGTGPYEQYV.

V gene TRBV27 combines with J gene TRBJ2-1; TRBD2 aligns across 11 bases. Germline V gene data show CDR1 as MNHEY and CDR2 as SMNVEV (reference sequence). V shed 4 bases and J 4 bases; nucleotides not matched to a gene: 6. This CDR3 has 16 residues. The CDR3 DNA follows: TGTGCCAGCAGTTCAAAACTAGCGGGAGTTTACAATGAGCAGTTCTTC. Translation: CASSSKLAGVYNEQFF.

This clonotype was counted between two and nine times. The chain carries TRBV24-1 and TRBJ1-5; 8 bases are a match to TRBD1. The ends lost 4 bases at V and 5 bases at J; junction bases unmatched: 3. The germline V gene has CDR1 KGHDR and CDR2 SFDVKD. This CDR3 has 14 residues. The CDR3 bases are TGTGCCACCAGTGACCTGGACAGGGATCAGCCCCAGCATTTT. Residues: CATSDLDRDQPQHF.

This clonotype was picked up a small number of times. CDR3 protein: CASTPRTGSYEQYF. For the CDR3, the DNA is TGTGCCAGCACCCCTCGGACTGGCAGCTACGAGCAGTACTTC. The genes are TRBV12-3 or TRBV12-4 and TRBJ2-7, with D possibly TRBD2 on 5 matching bases. The V end lost 7 bases, the J end lost 3 bases, and 16 bases lay between the germline ends. The length of the CDR3 is 14 residues.

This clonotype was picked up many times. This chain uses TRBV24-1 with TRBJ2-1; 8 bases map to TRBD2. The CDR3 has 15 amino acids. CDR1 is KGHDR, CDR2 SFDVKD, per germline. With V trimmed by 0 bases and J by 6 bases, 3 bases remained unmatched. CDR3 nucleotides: TGTGCCACCAGTGATTTGAGCGGGAGCAGCAATGAGCAGTTCTTC. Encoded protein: CATSDLSGSSNEQFF.

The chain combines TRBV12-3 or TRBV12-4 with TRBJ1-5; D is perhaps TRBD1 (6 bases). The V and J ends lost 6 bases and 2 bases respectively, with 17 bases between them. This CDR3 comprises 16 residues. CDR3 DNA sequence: TGTGCCAGCAGACCTACACAGGGTGTTGGCAATCAGCCCCAGCATTTT. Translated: CASRPTQGVGNQPQHF.